The next 29 T cell receptor beta chains were all read from a single sample in a study of blood T cells in healthy people across ages. Next came a second PCR, run for about 7 to 12 cycles, which used a sample-barcoded 5' primer along with a J-beta primer mix. TCRdb re-analysed the 5' RACE reads in MiXCR, keeping a single row per CDR3 protein. This table has 1.5 million to 2 million distinct CDR3 sequences, just under 50% appearing once. The sequenced material came from blood. The source is a middle-aged woman in good health.

The chain links TRBV4-3 to TRBJ1-2, with no clear D. Germline CDR1 LGHNA, CDR2 YSLEER. V was trimmed by 5 bases and J by 2 bases, leaving 18 bases between them. The CDR3 length is 16 residues. The CDR3 region has the DNA TGCGCCAGCAGCTACGGGCAAAAAGACACAAACTATGGCTACACCTTC. Translating it yields CASSYGQKDTNYGYTF.

This clonotype was detected many times. This chain links TRBV6-2 or TRBV6-3 with TRBJ2-5; maybe TRBD2 (5 bases). V was trimmed by 2 bases and J by 0 bases, leaving 13 bases between them. The CDR3 is 16 amino acids. From germline, CDR1 is MNHEY and CDR2 SVGEGT. The CDR3 loop reads CASSYPSTTNQETQYF. The CDR3 DNA reads TGTGCCAGCAGTTACCCGAGCACGACTAACCAAGAGACCCAGTACTTC.

This clonotype has a handful of counts. The chain is built from TRBV12-5 and TRBJ1-2; TRBD1 is a possible D gene (6 bases). The CDR3 is 16 residues long. Germline V gene data show CDR1 as LGHNT and CDR2 as FRNRAP. Trimming took off 4 bases at V and 4 bases at J, with 19 bases between the two ends. CDR3 region: CASGSSTEGGGYGYTF. The DNA for the CDR3 is TGTGCTAGTGGTTCCTCTACAGAGGGGGGTGGCTATGGCTACACCTTC. Based on the CDR3 plus reference TRBV12-5 and TRBJ1-2, the full variable domain is DARVTQTPRHKVTEMGQEVTMRCQPILGHNTVFWYRQTMMQGLELLAYFRNRAPLDDSGMPKDRFSAEMPDATLATLKIQPSEPRDSAVYFCASGSSTEGGGYGYTFGSGTRLTVV.

The V and J genes are TRBV6-1 and TRBJ2-1; D uncertain. V shed 10 bases and J shed 10 bases, with 11 bases lying between them. This CDR3 is 10 amino acids long. CDR1 and CDR2 from the germline V gene are MNHNS and SASEGT. The CDR3 reads CATNSAEQFF. CDR3 bases: TGTGCCACTAACAGTGCCGAGCAGTTCTTC.

Comments on this clonotype: Germline and junction disagree at one end, which may indicate a read error. The V and J genes are TRBV27 and TRBJ2-6, with D possibly matching TRBD1 (6 bases). The germline V gene encodes CDR1 MNHEY and CDR2 SMNVEV (reference sequence). This CDR3 contains 15 residues. CDR3 DNA sequence: TGTGCCTGCAGTTTATCAGGGGCTGGGGCCAACGTCCTGACTTTC. As protein: CACSLSGAGANVLTF.

At least ten counts were recorded for this clonotype. Mismatch with germline at one junction end may stem from a read error. The chain employs TRBV5-1 and TRBJ2-5; 7 bases are a match to TRBD2. Germline V lookup: CDR1 SGHRS, CDR2 YFSETQ. The CDR3 contains 15 residues. CDR3 amino acids: CASSLGRGSQETQYF. In DNA form, the CDR3 reads TGTGCCAGCAGCTTAGGGCGGGGGAGCCAAGAGACCCAGTACTTC.

This chain connects TRBV12-3 or TRBV12-4 to TRBJ1-4; the match to TRBD1 covers 9 bases. V gave up 5 bases and J gave up 0 bases; unmatched junction bases: 16. This CDR3 has 20 amino acids. The CDR3 DNA is TGTGCCAGCAGTGCCCTCCCCGGGACAGGGAGGGGTACAACTAATGAAAAACTGTTTTTT. Residues: CASSALPGTGRGTTNEKLFF.

The gene calls are TRBV19 and TRBJ2-4; 8 bases align to TRBD1. The J call could be wrong; TRBJ2-7 is a better fit for the DNA end. This CDR3 comprises 17 residues. CDR1 and CDR2 from the germline V gene are LNHDA and SQIVND (reference sequence). CDR3 DNA: TGTGCCAGTAGCGCGGATTCCGGGGGACAGGCGACCTACGAGCAGTACTTC. Amino acid sequence: CASSADSGGQATYEQYF.

This chain joins TRBV7-2 and TRBJ2-3; 9 nucleotides line up with TRBD2. This CDR3 spans 16 amino acids. After removal of 5 bases from V and 7 bases from J, the junction contained 13 bases not matched to a gene. Germline V CDR1 and CDR2: SGHTA, FQGNSA. CDR3 protein: CASSPGGASGAYTQYF. CDR3 DNA: TGTGCCAGCAGCCCCGGAGGGGCTAGCGGGGCATATACGCAGTATTTT.

This clonotype was counted a few times. The chain has TRBV29-1 and TRBJ2-7; a possible D gene is TRBD1 (5 bases). From germline, CDR1 is SQVTM and CDR2 ANQGSEA. V dropped 6 bases and J dropped 5 bases, with 20 bases sitting between them. The CDR3 runs 14 residues. Here the CDR3 reads CSVSRAGKFDEQYF. DNA of the CDR3: TGCAGCGTCTCACGGGCAGGGAAGTTCGACGAGCAGTACTTC.

The rearrangement joins TRBV11-2 to TRBJ2-1; the D is unclear. Germline assignment: CDR1 SGHAT and CDR2 FQNNGV. Trimming left V 5 bases short and J 0 bases short, with 8 bases between. The CDR3 loop spans 14 amino acids. CDR3 loop: CASSPVRSYNEQFF. The CDR3 DNA reads as TGTGCCAGCAGCCCCGTGCGCTCCTACAATGAGCAGTTCTTC.

The V and J genes are TRBV20-1 and TRBJ2-5; the match to TRBD2 covers 10 bases. The ends lost 3 bases at V and 5 bases at J; junction bases unmatched: 9. CDR3 length: 15 amino acids. The germline CDR1 and CDR2 sequences are DFQATT and SNEGSKA (reference sequence). CDR3 DNA sequence: TGCAGTGCTAGGTCAATGACTAGCGGGTTTGAGACCCAGTACTTC. It yields the protein CSARSMTSGFETQYF.

This sequence joins TRBV7-9 and TRBJ2-3; unclear D gene. Trimming pared 5 bases from V and 6 bases from J, leaving 12 bases between. The V gene's germline CDR1 is SEHNR and CDR2 FQNEAQ (reference sequence). The CDR3 runs to 13 residues. The CDR3 sequence: CASSKRRVDTQYF. The DNA of the CDR3 is TGTGCCAGCAGCAAAAGACGGGTCGATACGCAGTATTTT. Full variable domain (rest looked up from reference TRBV7-9 and TRBJ2-3): DTGVSQNPRHKITKRGQNVTFRCDPISEHNRLYWYRQTLGQGPEFLTYFQNEAQLEKSRLLSDRFSAERPKGSFSTLEIQRTEQGDSAMYLCASSKRRVDTQYFGPGTRLTVL.

The rearrangement links TRBV6-1 to TRBJ2-4, with D perhaps assigned TRBD1 or TRBD2 (7 bases each). Trimming pared 1 base from V and 13 bases from J, leaving 23 bases between. The CDR3 sequence is 16 residues long. Germline CDR1 is MNHNS and CDR2 is SASEGT. As DNA, the CDR3 is TGTGCCAGCAGTGAAGAGAAGGTTTGGCGGGGGACAGAGCAGTACTTC. The encoded protein is CASSEEKVWRGTEQYF.

The gene calls are TRBV27 and TRBJ2-3, with 7 bases aligning to TRBD1. The J segment lost 4 bases and the V segment lost 6 bases, leaving 7 bases of the junction unmatched. This CDR3 is built from 14 residues. Germline CDR1 is MNHEY and CDR2 is SMNVEV (reference sequence). CDR3 residues: CASSLATGADTQYF. Written as DNA, the CDR3 is TGTGCCAGCAGCTTAGCTACAGGGGCAGATACGCAGTATTTT.

The chain recombines TRBV9 with TRBJ2-3; 8 positions match TRBD2. Per the germline V gene, CDR1 is SGDLS and CDR2 is YYNGEE. This CDR3 region has 15 residues. Germline trimming cut 0 bases from V and 2 bases from J; bases unmatched to any gene: 2. This CDR3 is CASSVDGGDTDTQYF. The CDR3 nucleotides read TGTGCCAGCAGCGTAGACGGGGGGGACACAGATACGCAGTATTTT.

The chain joins TRBV7-2 to TRBJ1-2; TRBD1 matches at 7 bases. There are 14 residues in the CDR3. Germline V gene lookup returns CDR1 SGHTA and CDR2 FQGNSA. With 5 bases clipped from V and 8 bases from J, the junction kept 11 bases outside the gene matches. CDR3 in DNA: TGTGCCAGCAGCACCCATACAGGGGTAACAGGCTACACCTTC. Protein sequence: CASSTHTGVTGYTF.

V gene TRBV4-1 combines with J gene TRBJ2-4, with D unclear. The J call is uncertain, as TRBJ2-7 better fits the DNA end. The length of the CDR3 is 12 residues. CDR1 MGHRA and CDR2 YSYEKL come from the germline V gene. CDR3 amino acids: CASSQNGAEQYF. The DNA for the CDR3 is TGCGCCAGCAGCCAAAACGGTGCCGAGCAGTACTTC.

The V call is TRBV7-2, the J call TRBJ2-1; D uncertain. The CDR3 covers 12 residues. The germline gives CDR1 SGHTA, CDR2 FQGNSA. V was cut by 2 bases and J by 7 bases, with 6 bases left in between. CDR3 amino acids: CASSLWQNEQFF. The DNA for the CDR3 is TGTGCCAGCAGCTTATGGCAGAATGAGCAGTTCTTC.

V usage is TRBV12-3 or TRBV12-4 and J usage is TRBJ2-3; no reliable D call. The CDR3 loop spans 13 amino acids. Trimming cost V 5 bases and J 7 bases, with 13 bases left between them. CDR3 in DNA: TGTGCCAGCAGTGTAGAGGAACTTAATACGCAGTATTTT. Amino acids: CASSVEELNTQYF.

The chain uses TRBV27 and TRBJ1-5, with 9 bases identical to TRBD1. V lost 8 bases to trimming and J lost 3 bases; unmatched junction nucleotides: 2. CDR1 is MNHEY and CDR2 is SMNVEV in the germline V gene (reference sequence). CDR3 length: 13 amino acids. CDR3 DNA: TGTGCCAGCGGGACAGGGAACAATCAGCCCCAGCATTTT. Protein product: CASGTGNNQPQHF.

The rearrangement joins TRBV11-2 to TRBJ2-1; D perhaps matches TRBD2 (6 bases). V was shortened by 5 bases and J by 6 bases, with 17 bases between the two germline ends. This CDR3 comprises 15 residues. Per the germline V gene, CDR1 is SGHAT and CDR2 is FQNNGV. CDR3 DNA: TGTGCCAGCAGCCCGGGACTCCGACCCCCCAATGAGCAGTTCTTC. This translates into CASSPGLRPPNEQFF.

The chain uses TRBV7-9 and TRBJ2-5; 9 bases fit TRBD2. The CDR3 contains 19 residues. The V segment lost 2 bases and the J segment 1 base; nucleotides outside the gene matches: 14. Germline CDR1 is SEHNR and CDR2 is FQNEAQ (reference sequence). The CDR3 DNA is TGTGCCAGCAGCTTACCTAAGAGATCGGGACTAGCTACCCAAGAGACCCAGTACTTC. Translation: CASSLPKRSGLATQETQYF.

This clonotype was counted only a few times. The chain is built from TRBV27 and TRBJ2-7; weak D call: TRBD1 (6 bases). Germline-derived CDR1 and CDR2 are MNHEY and SMNVEV (reference sequence). The CDR3 runs 13 residues. Deletions cut 8 bases from V and 0 bases from J, with 11 bases between. The CDR3 loop reads CASGWTASYEQYF. CDR3 nucleotide sequence: TGTGCCAGCGGATGGACAGCCTCCTACGAGCAGTACTTC.

This CDR3 reads CASSQDIRWGQFF. CDR3 nucleotide sequence: TGCGCCAGCAGCCAAGATATTCGATGGGGGCAGTTCTTC. The V gene is TRBV4-1, the J gene TRBJ2-1; D is uncertain. The germline V gene has CDR1 MGHRA and CDR2 YSYEKL. The CDR3 spans 13 residues. Trimming removed 0 bases from V and 12 bases from J, with 12 bases in between.

CDR3 residues: CASSPGLLASGTDTQYF. CDR3 bases: TGTGCCAGCAGCCCAGGCTTACTAGCGTCAGGGACAGATACGCAGTATTTT. The rearrangement joins TRBV9 to TRBJ2-3; 7 nucleotides align to TRBD2. Trimming at V came to 4 bases and at J to 3 bases, leaving 14 bases not matched to a gene. Germline loops: CDR1 SGDLS, CDR2 YYNGEE. This CDR3 is 17 amino acids long.

The genes are TRBV7-2 and TRBJ1-2; TRBD1 matches 8 bases. Germline assignment: CDR1 SGHTA and CDR2 FQGNSA. The CDR3 is 14 amino acids. Trimming at V came to 5 bases and at J to 7 bases, leaving 9 bases not matched to a gene. CDR3 nucleotide sequence: TGTGCCAGCAGCAAAGGAGACAGGGGAGGTGGCTACACCTTC. As protein: CASSKGDRGGGYTF.

This chain uses TRBV9 with TRBJ1-1; TRBD1 matches 9 bases. Germline CDR1 SGDLS, CDR2 YYNGEE. CDR3 length: 14 amino acids. The junction had 6 bases not matched to a gene; V was cut back by 5 bases and J by 4 bases. The CDR3 nucleotides are TGTGCCAGCAGTACGGGACAGGGTTCCACTGAAGCTTTCTTT. It specifies CASSTGQGSTEAFF.

Comment on this clonotype: This may arise from a read error, as a much more abundant clone is one base away. The chain combines TRBV10-3 with TRBJ2-7, with unresolved D. Germline V gives CDR1 ENHRY, CDR2 SYGVKD. V was clipped by 6 bases and J by 10 bases, with 16 bases between them. This CDR3 spans 12 amino acids. This CDR3 reads CAIRGQQEIQYF. The CDR3 bases are TGTGCCATCAGGGGCCAACAAGAGATCCAGTACTTC.